Listed below are T cell receptor beta chains from one sample, sequenced in a study of blood T cell repertoires in COVID-19. Generated by immunoSEQ multiplex PCR, the TCRdb table keeps only in-frame clones and is missing some. Counted here are fewer than 200,000 clones, around 81% occurring once; the ten biggest clones make up roughly 8.8%. The sequenced sample consisted of peripheral blood. Receptors originate from a woman of 80 years or more with COVID-19, enrolled during active disease. The CDR3 runs from the conserved cysteine through the conserved F or W. A D gene is named only where the DNA matches it firmly. The size field is filled for only some rows; it gives once, few, many or a size class.

D: -
V: TRBV28
size: few
J: TRBJ1-2
DNA: TGTGCCAGCAGGACAGCACGTAGTAGCTATGGCTACACCTTC
CDR3: CASRTARSSYGYTF

D: -
V: TRBV9
size: -
J: TRBJ2-2
DNA: TGTGCCAGCAGCGGGGGATTGGGGCTAACGTTTTTCACCGGGGAGCTGTTTTTT
CDR3: CASSGGLGLTFFTGELFF

D: -
V: TRBV28
size: few
J: TRBJ2-5
DNA: TGTGCCAGCAGTTTTTACGGAGAGACCCAGTACTTC
CDR3: CASSFYGETQYF

D: -
V: TRBV7-3
size: -
J: TRBJ2-3
DNA: TGCGCCAGCAGCCCCCGATTAATGAGAGCAGATACGCAGTATTTT
CDR3: CASSPRLMRADTQYF

D: TRBD1
V: TRBV10-1
size: -
J: TRBJ2-7
DNA: TGCGCCAGCAGTGTTGGGACAGGGGAATACGAGCAGTACTTC
CDR3: CASSVGTGEYEQYF

D: -
V: TRBV5-1
size: -
J: TRBJ1-1
DNA: TGCGCCAGCAGCTTGGATGTAAACACTGAAGCTTTCTTT
CDR3: CASSLDVNTEAFF

D: TRBD2
V: TRBV11-2
size: -
J: TRBJ2-5
DNA: TGTGCCAGCAGCTTAGGGGCCGACCCCGGGAGGCTGGAGACCCAGTACTTC
CDR3: CASSLGADPGRLETQYF

D: -
V: TRBV3-1/TRBV3-2
size: -
J: TRBJ1-5
DNA: TGTGCCAGCAGCCAAGGAGGGATCAATCAGCCCCAGCATTTT
CDR3: CASSQGGINQPQHF

D: -
V: TRBV18
size: -
J: TRBJ1-1
DNA: TGTGCCAGCTCTAAAGAGCACCGAGGCACTGAAGCTTTCTTT
CDR3: CASSKEHRGTEAFF

D: TRBD1
V: TRBV11-2
size: -
J: TRBJ2-7
DNA: TGTGCCAGCAGCTTATCCGGACAGGGCAACTACGAGCAGTACTTC
CDR3: CASSLSGQGNYEQYF

D: TRBD1
V: TRBV24-1
size: -
J: TRBJ2-7
DNA: TGTGCCACCAGTGATGGGACAGGGGGCGCGGGGGAGCAGTACTTC
CDR3: CATSDGTGGAGEQYF

D: TRBD1
V: TRBV19
size: -
J: TRBJ2-7
DNA: TGTGCCAGTAGTCACCGGGACAGCTACGAGCAGTACTTC
CDR3: CASSHRDSYEQYF

D: TRBD1
V: TRBV15
size: -
J: TRBJ2-5
DNA: TGTGCCACCAGCAGAGGGGGGACAGGGAGGAGTGAGACCCAGTACTTC
CDR3: CATSRGGTGRSETQYF

D: -
V: TRBV2
size: once
J: TRBJ1-2
DNA: TGTGCCAGCAGTGGGGGAGGCGGGCACTATGGCTACACCTTC
CDR3: CASSGGGGHYGYTF

D: TRBD1
V: TRBV5-4
size: -
J: TRBJ2-3
DNA: TGTGCCAGCAGCTTAGACAGGGGGCCGGGGGATACGCAGTATTTT
CDR3: CASSLDRGPGDTQYF

D: -
V: TRBV7-9
size: -
J: TRBJ1-4
DNA: TGTGCCAGCAGCTCGGGTCGATTAGCGGGGCAGAATGAAAAACTGTTTTTT
CDR3: CASSSGRLAGQNEKLFF

D: TRBD2
V: TRBV19
size: -
J: TRBJ2-7
DNA: TGTGCCAGTAGCGACCCCGGGACTAGCGGGGGTTACGAGCAGTACTTC
CDR3: CASSDPGTSGGYEQYF

D: -
V: TRBV5-1
size: -
J: TRBJ2-5
DNA: TGCGCCAGCAGCGCCGGGACACAAGAGACCCAGTACTTC
CDR3: CASSAGTQETQYF

D: TRBD1
V: TRBV27
size: -
J: TRBJ2-7
DNA: TGTGCCAGCAAGGGGACAGGGGCTTCGTACGAGCAGTACTTC
CDR3: CASKGTGASYEQYF

D: -
V: TRBV2
size: few
J: TRBJ2-1
DNA: TGTGCCAGCCGGGAGACGGACTACAATGAGCAGTTCTTC
CDR3: CASRETDYNEQFF

D: TRBD1
V: TRBV18
size: -
J: TRBJ1-1
DNA: TGTGCCAGCTCACCAAGGACAGGTGAGGGCATATTT
CDR3: CASSPRTGEGIF

D: -
V: TRBV28
size: -
J: TRBJ1-2
DNA: TGTGCCAGCAGTTTGACCGGGCAGGAACAGGGTGGCTACACCTTC
CDR3: CASSLTGQEQGGYTF

D: -
V: TRBV5-1
size: -
J: TRBJ1-1
DNA: TGCGCCAGCAGCCGTCAACAGGAGTTCAGTGGGAACACTGAAGCTTTCTTT
CDR3: CASSRQQEFSGNTEAFF

D: -
V: TRBV25-1
size: -
J: TRBJ1-1
DNA: TGTGCCAGCATCGATTCTCAGGGGCCTGGGACTGAAGCTTTCTTT
CDR3: CASIDSQGPGTEAFF

D: -
V: TRBV19
size: -
J: TRBJ1-1
DNA: TGTGCCACCGGGATGAACACTGAAGCTTTCTTT
CDR3: CATGMNTEAFF